This section outlines one T cell receptor (beta chain) sequence together with its context. Its antigen is still unknown. The data stem from a study of cytomegalovirus exposure and HLA in healthy donors. Likely unrecorded immune exposures existed in these nominally healthy donors. The CDR3 loop spans 11 amino acids. Looked up from germline, CDR1 is DFQATT and CDR2 is SNEGSKA (reference sequence). V dropped 6 bases and J dropped 5; count of bases not matched to a gene: 2. Findings and limits, study-wide: Upon later analysis, TCR association rates were observed to vary by HLA locus, being highest for DRB1 and lowest for HLA-C. CMV serostatus alone was available as immune exposure information. TCR beta V segments were, for the most part, productive about 87% or about 30% of the time in an earlier analysis.

The PCR was carried out with 60 Vbeta primers and 13 Jbeta primers. Measured with immunoSEQ multiplex PCR; TCRdb has only the in-frame clones, and not every one. The table shows more than 95,000 clones, with 60% to 85% occurring only once. This receptor was taken from a middle-aged man in good health and CMV-seronegative. The material sequenced was PBMCs. This chain links TRBV20-1 with TRBJ1-1; 8 nucleotides agree with TRBD1. In nucleotides, the CDR3 is TGCAGTGCGGGGGACAGGACTGAAGCTTTCTTT. Its translation: CSAGDRTEAFF.